This TCR beta chain stems from a study of graft-versus-host responses after intestinal transplantation. At the level of the study: Recipients had multivisceral, liver-intestinal, or isolated intestinal transplants. Tacrolimus plus steroids were given to all recipients for approximately three years, preceded by anti-thymocyte globulin induction. Broader study findings: The marrow of recipients harbored GvH clones, and ileum or blood showed some of them first. Those patients showing graft-donor T cell macrochimerism displayed high graft-versus-host to host-versus-graft clonal ratios in allografts.

Per the germline V gene, CDR1 is SGHNT and CDR2 is YYREEE (reference sequence). The ends lost 4 bases at V and 4 bases at J; junction bases unmatched: 11. The CDR3 totals 16 residues. Measured with immunoSEQ multiplex PCR; TCRdb has only the in-frame clones, and not every one. The table lists 85,000 to 100,000 clones, 75% to 95% of them singletons. Concerning this clone: Its antigen is unidentified.

The sequenced sample was unstimulated CD4+ T cells sorted from spleen or lymph node cells, obtained before transplant. The receptor was isolated from a human donor who was the organ donor for an intestinal transplant. V gene TRBV5-4 combines with J gene TRBJ1-1, with TRBD1 identical over 9 bases. CDR3 sequence reads: CASSPGQGPEGTEAFF. Here the CDR3 DNA reads TGTGCCAGCAGCCCGGGACAGGGTCCGGAGGGCACTGAAGCTTTCTTT.